The T cell receptor beta chain under discussion was sequenced for a study of cytomegalovirus exposure and HLA in healthy donors. This CDR3 has 15 residues. Per the germline V gene, CDR1 is SGHVS and CDR2 is FQNEAQ. Trimming cost V 1 base and J 5 bases, with 15 bases left between them. Primers included in the PCR were 60 Vbeta and 13 Jbeta primers. Measured with immunoSEQ multiplex PCR; TCRdb has only the in-frame clones, and not every one. The profile shows under 200,000 clones, approximately 86% of them singletons. The chain joins TRBV7-8 to TRBJ2-7; tentatively, D is TRBD1 (6 bases). The receptor's source is a woman under 30 in good health and CMV-seronegative. The sample consisted of PBMCs. The CDR3 loop reads CASSLGTGFTNEQYF. Written as DNA, the CDR3 is TGTGCCAGCAGCTTAGGCACAGGGTTTACCAACGAGCAGTACTTC. Full variable domain (rest looked up from reference TRBV7-8 and TRBJ2-7): GAGVSQSPRYKVAKRGQDVALRCDPISGHVSLFWYQQALGQGPEFLTYFQNEAQLDKSGLPSDRFFAERPEGSVSTLKIQRTQQEDSAVYLCASSLGTGFTNEQYFGPGTRLTVT.